The clone carrying this TCR beta chain was seen repeatedly, ten times or more. The antigen is unknown. Read data end 3 residues before the CDR3 end; the end is taken from the germline J gene. Produced via immunoSEQ multiplex PCR; TCRdb's table is partial and in-frame only. The specimen gives around 19,000 clones without singletons; the ten biggest hold over 6.5%. These data originate in a study of T cell clonality in common variable immunodeficiency. There are 16 residues in the CDR3. The V and J ends lost 7 bases and 9 bases, in that order; junction bases with no gene match: 13. Germline assignment: CDR1 MNHEY and CDR2 SVGEGT. Study-wide points: CVID subjects had higher TCRbeta clonality than healthy controls, most marked in about a third. What drives increased CVID clonality needs T cell subpopulation sequencing. Fewer deletions and N-nucleotide insertions were reportedly seen in common variable immunodeficiency TCR beta sequences.

The TCR was taken from a human donor with common variable immunodeficiency. Source material: peripheral blood mononuclear cells. This chain uses TRBV6-2 or TRBV6-3 with TRBJ2-1; 12 bases fit TRBD2. CDR3 DNA, as far as it was read: TGTGCCAGCACCCACTTTTCTAGCGGGAGGGCCAGTGAG. Translation gives CASTHFSSGRASE. In full, the CDR3 is CASTHFSSGRASEQFF.